This T cell receptor beta chain was recorded in a study of blood T cell repertoires in COVID-19. At the level of the study: The United States, Italy and Spain provided the acute and convalescent COVID-19 samples. Sources were T cells, B-cell-depleted T cells, or PBMCs; the material itself was cDNA or gDNA.

In assigning cohorts, the study relied on participant-reported clinical history. The method was immunoSEQ multiplex PCR; TCRdb's version includes in-frame clones alone and lacks a portion of them. Counted here are a few hundred thousand clones, about nine tenths occurring once; the ten biggest clones make up about 0.86%. This CDR3 contains 15 residues. J lost 7 bases, V lost 6 bases, and 5 bases had no gene match. Per germline, CDR1 LNHDA and CDR2 SQIVND (reference sequence). This chain joins TRBV19 and TRBJ2-2; 13 nucleotides match TRBD2. This receptor was identified in a woman aged 40 to 55 who had been exposed to COVID-19. The specimen was PBMCs or T cells enriched from blood (not recorded which). The CDR3 loop is CASRPTSGGDGELFF. The CDR3 DNA is TGTGCCAGTAGACCTACTAGCGGGGGGGACGGGGAGCTGTTTTTT.